This entry is about one TCR beta chain. This receptor's antigen is unknown. Per-nucleotide qualities are absent, and no much larger clonotype sits a single base away. From the cysteine up to the phenylalanine, the CDR3 has a length of 14 residues. The kept DNA is CDR3 alone, 42 bases in frame from the first base. The junction shows trimming of 5 bases on V and 0 bases on J, plus 9 bases between the germline ends. As encoded in the germline V gene, CDR1 is SGHAT while CDR2 is FQNNGV. In the paper's terms, the time point label means: about twelve months on ibrutinib. For TCR beta library preparation, roughly 2 micrograms of genomic DNA was extracted from cryopreserved PBMCs. Longitudinal blood samples from CLL patients receiving ibrutinib monotherapy were subjected to high-throughput TCR beta sequencing. The patients took part in an open-label, single-center phase 2 trial of ibrutinib monotherapy. On a MiSeq, deep resolution sequencing aimed for a depth between 1 in 1 million and 1 in 200,000 T cells, with each clonotype covered approximately 9.2x on average. The immunoSEQ hsTCRB Kit was used to generate the TCR beta libraries. The paper's processing steps were these. The data were analyzed with ImmunoSEQ Analyzer and ImmunoSEQ Data Assistant, and V, D and J gene assignments followed IMGT definitions. Clonality was computed as one minus normalized Shannon entropy of productive rearrangement frequencies, ranging from 0 to 1. Only overrepresented clonotypes making up at least 0.05% of the repertoire of each patient were included in the public clonotype analysis. Some twelve repertoires from age-matched healthy donors, obtained from immuneACCESS, served as clonality controls. TCRdb re-hosts the immuneACCESS table, in-frame sequences only. Its copies lack some clones; in the studies checked, an unresolved V gene accounts for under half of them, and the cause for the rest is not known. V and J calls and clone size follow that table, whereas D and trimming were derived from the DNA. For this sample the table gives roughly 60,000 clones, of which roughly 70% were detected only once. The top ten hold about 40% of the sample.

The sample belongs to a study of cytotoxic CD8 clonotypes in ibrutinib-treated CLL (dated by TCRdb to the early 2020s). Notes on the research overall: The cohort included around 15 treatment-naive and approximately twelve relapsed/refractory patients; 17 to 18 were IGHV unmutated. Patients were still on ibrutinib when every remission and progressive disease sample was collected. Of the 90 or so participants in the trial, approximately 25 had longitudinal samples available. On average, each sample yielded 250,000 to 300,000 productive templates and tens of thousands of productive rearrangements. Responses were partial in 24 patients and complete in 2; after median approximately 67 months follow-up, 14 stayed in remission and about twelve progressed. The response samples were drawn at a median of roughly twelve months into treatment, with a range of about 6 to 36 months. Cryopreserved peripheral blood mononuclear cells were collected before treatment, at response, and at either disease progression or sustained remission. General conclusions and limits of the study: Public clonotypes were found to be uncommon and were observed to contract or remain stable during treatment; the increase in clonality was shown to reflect expansion of private clonotypes at ibrutinib response. Lymph node repertoires were not examined, and the timing of sampling was not matched between patients in sustained remission and those whose disease progressed. Baseline clonality was found to be higher than that of age-matched healthy donors and was strongly correlated with circulating CD8+ T-cell counts. Clonality increased at ibrutinib response, stayed stable in sustained remission, and fell back toward baseline at progression.

The chain couples TRBV11-2 to TRBJ2-3, with the D gene too uncertain to name. The clonotype comes from a human donor with chronic lymphocytic leukemia. The source material was PBMCs, sampled after 12 months of ibrutinib treatment. CDR3 sequence: CASSLRISTDTQYF. The DNA reads TGTGCCAGCAGCCTAAGGATTAGCACAGATACGCAGTATTTT.